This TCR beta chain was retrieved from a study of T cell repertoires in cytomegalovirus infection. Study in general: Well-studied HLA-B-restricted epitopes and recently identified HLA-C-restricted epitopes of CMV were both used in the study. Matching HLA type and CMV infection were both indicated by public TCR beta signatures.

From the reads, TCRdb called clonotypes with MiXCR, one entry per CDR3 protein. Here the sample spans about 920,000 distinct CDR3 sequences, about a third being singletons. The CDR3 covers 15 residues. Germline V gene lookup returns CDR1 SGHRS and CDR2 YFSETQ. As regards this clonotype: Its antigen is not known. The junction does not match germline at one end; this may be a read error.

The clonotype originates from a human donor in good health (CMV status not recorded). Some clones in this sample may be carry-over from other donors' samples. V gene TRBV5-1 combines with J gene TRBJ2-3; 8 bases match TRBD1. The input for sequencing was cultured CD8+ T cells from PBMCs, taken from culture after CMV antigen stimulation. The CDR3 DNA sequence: TGCGCTAGCAGCTACGGACAGGGAGCGGCAGATACGCAGTATTTT. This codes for CASSYGQGAADTQYF.